One and the same sample provided the 29 T cell receptor beta chains below, sequenced in a study of blood T cell repertoires in COVID-19. Only in-frame clones appear in the TCRdb table, and some are missing; sequencing was by immunoSEQ multiplex PCR. The sample lists about 160,000 clones, around four fifths occurring once. The sequenced sample was peripheral blood. The receptors stem from a woman aged 80 or over with acute or convalescent COVID-19.

This chain joins TRBV5-1 and TRBJ1-1; the match to TRBD1 covers 9 bases. J lost 4 bases, V lost 2 bases, and 6 bases had no gene match. The germline CDR1 and CDR2 sequences are SGHRS and YFSETQ. The CDR3 runs to 15 residues. The CDR3 region has the DNA TGCGCCAGCAGCTTAACGACAGGGGGTTTCACTGAAGCTTTCTTT. Protein: CASSLTTGGFTEAFF.

This chain connects TRBV7-7 to TRBJ2-5; 9 bases map to TRBD2. Germline CDR1 SSHAT, CDR2 FNYEAQ (reference sequence). V lost 4 bases to trimming and J lost 5 bases; unmatched junction nucleotides: 11. This CDR3 contains 16 residues. CDR3 in amino acids: CASSSQISGRGETQYF. Written as DNA, the CDR3 is TGTGCCAGCAGCTCCCAAATTAGCGGGAGAGGGGAGACCCAGTACTTC.

The J gene is TRBJ2-5, the V gene TRBV3-1 (or the pseudogene TRBV3-2); perhaps TRBD2 as D (7 bases). CDR1 and CDR2 from the germline V gene are LGHDT and YNNKEL (reference sequence). CDR3 length: 16 residues. V lost 4 bases and J 3 bases, leaving 18 bases between the germline ends. The chain's CDR3 is CASSPLRAGAKETQYF. The CDR3, as DNA: TGTGCCAGCAGCCCCTTACGGGCGGGGGCGAAAGAGACCCAGTACTTC.

This clone was counted once. The V call is TRBV5-1, the J call TRBJ1-1; no clear D gene. The V end lost 4 bases, the J end lost 1 base, and 8 bases lay between the germline ends. There are 13 residues in the CDR3. CDR1 is SGHRS and CDR2 is YFSETQ in the germline V gene. The chain's CDR3 is CASSTDPNTEAFF. CDR3 DNA: TGCGCCAGCAGCACAGATCCGAACACTGAAGCTTTCTTT. Full variable domain (rest looked up from reference TRBV5-1 and TRBJ1-1): KAGVTQTPRYLIKTRGQQVTLSCSPISGHRSVSWYQQTPGQGLQFLFEYFSETQRNKGNFPGRFSGRQFSNSRSEMNVSTLELGDSALYLCASSTDPNTEAFFGQGTRLTVV.

The rearrangement joins TRBV30 to TRBJ2-3, with 9 nucleotides matching TRBD2. Trimming cost V 0 bases and J 6 bases; bases outside gene matches: 4. The CDR3 consists of 14 residues. Germline CDR1 is GTSNPN and CDR2 is SVGIG (reference sequence). The CDR3 DNA follows: TGTGCCTGGAGTGTCGGCGGGAGGGGGGATACGCAGTATTTT. It codes for CAWSVGGRGDTQYF.

The chain carries TRBV6-2 or TRBV6-3 and TRBJ1-1; a possible D gene is TRBD1 (5 bases). The CDR3 consists of 14 residues. CDR1 MNHEY and CDR2 SVGEGT come from the germline V gene. The ends were cut back, 2 bases at V and 5 bases at J, with 12 bases in the middle. The CDR3 nucleotides are TGTGCCAGCAGTTACCAGGTGGGGGGTACTGAAGCTTTCTTT. Amino acid sequence: CASSYQVGGTEAFF.

This clone was counted between two and nine times. V usage is TRBV10-3 and J usage is TRBJ1-1; D gene uncertain. Germline CDR1 is ENHRY and CDR2 is SYGVKD. The CDR3 spans 12 residues. Between the trimmed V and J ends, which lost 8 bases and 6 bases, there was a span of 13 bases. The CDR3 DNA follows: TGTGCCATCTCGAGCTTCCAAGCTGAAGCTTTCTTT. Its protein product is CAISSFQAEAFF.

Remarks on this clone: Other DNA variants within this sample encode the same CDR3. The J gene is TRBJ2-3, the V gene TRBV4-3; D is possibly TRBD2 (5 bases). The V end lost 0 bases, the J end lost 2 bases, and 9 bases lay between the germline ends. Germline lookup yields CDR1 LGHNA and CDR2 YSLEER. This CDR3 spans 15 amino acids. The CDR3 here is CASSQDAGFTDTQYF. CDR3 DNA sequence: TGCGCCAGCAGCCAAGATGCGGGCTTCACAGATACGCAGTATTTT.

The chain is built from TRBV3-1 (or the pseudogene TRBV3-2) and TRBJ2-5; D remains unclear. V lost 6 bases and J lost 0, with 5 bases in between. The CDR3 contains 12 residues. The germline gives CDR1 LGHDT, CDR2 YNNKEL (reference sequence). CDR3 in amino acids: CASRLYQETQYF. CDR3 in DNA: TGTGCCAGCAGACTGTACCAAGAGACCCAGTACTTC.

This clone has only a few counts. The chain has TRBV9 and TRBJ1-2, with 7 nucleotides matching TRBD1. The junction had 7 bases not matched to a gene; V was cut back by 0 bases and J by 8 bases. There are 14 residues in the CDR3. CDR1 and CDR2 from the germline V gene are SGDLS and YYNGEE. The CDR3 region has the DNA TGTGCCAGCAGCGTAGATGGGACAGTAGGAGGCTACACCTTC. It is translated as CASSVDGTVGGYTF.

This chain connects TRBV7-2 to TRBJ2-7; TRBD2 matches at 8 bases. Germline V gives CDR1 SGHTA, CDR2 FQGNSA. The CDR3 spans 14 residues. The V segment lost 5 bases and the J segment 0 bases; nucleotides outside the gene matches: 3. This chain's CDR3 is CASSVTSDSYEQYF. DNA for the CDR3: TGTGCCAGCAGCGTGACTAGCGACTCCTACGAGCAGTACTTC. Using reference TRBV7-2 and TRBJ2-7 for the parts outside the CDR3, the full variable domain is GAGVSQSPSNKVTEKGKDVELRCDPISGHTALYWYRQSLGQGLEFLIYFQGNSAPDKSGLPSDRFSAERTGGSVSTLTIQRTQQEDSAVYLCASSVTSDSYEQYFGPGTRLTVT.

This chain connects TRBV12-3 or TRBV12-4 to TRBJ2-5, with D hard to call. Between the trimmed V and J ends, which lost 5 bases and 7 bases, there was a span of 8 bases. The CDR3 loop spans 11 amino acids. CDR3: CASSTSGTQYF. As DNA, the CDR3 is TGTGCCAGCAGTACATCAGGGACCCAGTACTTC.

The genes are TRBV5-1 and TRBJ2-3; unclear D gene. Per germline, CDR1 SGHRS and CDR2 YFSETQ. The CDR3 loop spans 16 amino acids. V lost 4 bases, J lost 2 bases, and 17 bases lay in between. As DNA, the CDR3 is TGCGCCAGCAGCGTCGGAGCTAGTTCTCTCACAGATACGCAGTATTTT. Translated, it gives CASSVGASSLTDTQYF.

The chain recombines TRBV19 with TRBJ2-1; D is possibly TRBD2 (6 bases). The CDR3 spans 15 residues. CDR1 is LNHDA and CDR2 is SQIVND in the germline V gene (reference sequence). Trimming cost V 2 bases and J 8 bases, with 16 bases left between them. CDR3 nucleotides: TGTGCCAGTAGTATACTAGCGACCGGAGACGATGAGCAGTTCTTC. Translating it yields CASSILATGDDEQFF.

This clone was counted between two and nine times. The chain has TRBV14 and TRBJ2-6, with a tentative D call TRBD1 (6 bases). Germline V gene data show CDR1 as SGHDN and CDR2 as FVKESK. CDR3 length: 15 residues. The ends were cut back, 1 base at V and 4 bases at J, with 8 bases in the middle. The CDR3 here is CASSQAGAGANVLTF. The CDR3 DNA reads as TGTGCCAGCAGCCAAGCAGGGGCCGGGGCCAACGTCCTGACTTTC.

V is TRBV5-1 and J is TRBJ2-7; TRBD2 matches 9 bases. The CDR3 contains 14 residues. CDR1 SGHRS and CDR2 YFSETQ come from the germline V gene. V lost 4 bases, J lost 2 bases, and 4 bases stayed unmatched. CDR3 in DNA: TGCGCCAGCAGCCTTAGCGGGAGTACCTACGAGCAGTACTTC. Protein: CASSLSGSTYEQYF.

The chain joins TRBV3-1 (or the pseudogene TRBV3-2) to TRBJ1-1; TRBD1 might be the D (6 bases). CDR1 is LGHDT and CDR2 is YNNKEL in the germline V gene (reference sequence). V was shortened by 3 bases and J by 6 bases, with 17 bases between the two germline ends. The CDR3 is made up of 15 amino acids. The CDR3 reads CASSHSDRLSAEAFF. The CDR3 nucleotides read TGTGCCAGCAGCCACAGCGACAGGCTGAGCGCTGAAGCTTTCTTT.

The chain joins TRBV6-5 to TRBJ1-2, with D uncertain. Germline CDR1 is MNHEY and CDR2 is SVGAGI. The CDR3 is 13 residues long. V was shortened by 7 bases and J by 3 bases, with 12 bases between the two germline ends. The CDR3 DNA reads as TGTGCCAGCACTCGGGTCGGCCACTATGGCTACACCTTC. Translation: CASTRVGHYGYTF.

This clone occurred once. The rearrangement links TRBV19 to TRBJ2-1, with 7 positions matching TRBD2. Germline-derived CDR1 and CDR2 are LNHDA and SQIVND (reference sequence). The ends lost 8 bases at V and 6 bases at J; junction bases unmatched: 10. The CDR3 length is 14 residues. Here the CDR3 DNA reads TGTGCCAGTGCAGACGTGGGGGGGACCAATGAGCAGTTCTTC. It codes for CASADVGGTNEQFF.

CDR3 sequence (DNA): TGTGCCAGCTTTGCGGGGATGAACACTGAAGCTTTCTTT. Its translation: CASFAGMNTEAFF. The genes are TRBV12-3 or TRBV12-4 and TRBJ1-1; D is ambiguous. Trimming pared 8 bases from V and 0 bases from J, leaving 10 bases between. The CDR3 loop spans 13 amino acids.

This clone came up a few times. The chain is built from TRBV6-5 and TRBJ2-7; 12 positions match TRBD1. V shed 6 bases, J shed 7 bases, and the junction held 7 bases outside the gene matches. This CDR3 has 14 residues. Looked up from germline, CDR1 is MNHEY and CDR2 is SVGAGI. The CDR3 DNA reads TGTGCCAGCAGGGGGACAGGGGGCGCGGGGGAGCAGTACTTC. Its protein product is CASRGTGGAGEQYF.

The genes are TRBV27 and TRBJ1-4; D call uncertain. With 5 bases removed from V and 8 bases from J, the gap between germline ends came to 12 bases. There are 13 residues in the CDR3. CDR1 MNHEY and CDR2 SMNVEV come from the germline V gene (reference sequence). The CDR3 sequence is CASSERINEKLFF. As DNA, the CDR3 is TGTGCCAGCAGTGAGAGGATTAACGAAAAACTGTTTTTT.

The chain carries TRBV29-1 and TRBJ1-2; a possible D gene is TRBD1 (6 bases). The ends were cut back, 4 bases at V and 8 bases at J, with 17 bases in the middle. Germline CDR1 is SQVTM and CDR2 is ANQGSEA. CDR3 length equals 13 residues. The CDR3 spells CSVGAGGREGYTF. CDR3 in DNA: TGCAGCGTTGGTGCCGGGGGGCGCGAGGGCTACACCTTC.

This chain joins TRBV19 and TRBJ2-7, with TRBD1 identical over 9 bases. CDR3 length: 14 residues. Per the germline V gene, CDR1 is LNHDA and CDR2 is SQIVND (reference sequence). The J segment lost 5 bases and the V segment lost 5 bases, leaving 7 bases of the junction unmatched. Here the CDR3 DNA reads TGTGCCAGTAGTTACAGGGGGCTTTTGGACGAGCAGTACTTC. This translates into CASSYRGLLDEQYF.

The chain is built from TRBV11-2 and TRBJ2-1; a possible D gene is TRBD1 (6 bases). Germline CDR1 and CDR2: SGHAT and FQNNGV. V was cut by 5 bases and J by 0 bases, with 11 bases left in between. CDR3 size: 15 residues. The CDR3 nucleotides read TGTGCCAGCAGCCCTACAGGGAGCTCCTACAATGAGCAGTTCTTC. It encodes CASSPTGSSYNEQFF.

The V and J genes are TRBV12-3 or TRBV12-4 and TRBJ1-2; 7 nucleotides line up with TRBD1. The trim removed 8 bases at V and 7 bases at J, leaving 7 bases unmatched. CDR3 length equals 12 residues. The CDR3 DNA sequence: TGTGCCAGCCGTGTGAACAGGGGTGGCTACACCTTC. As protein: CASRVNRGGYTF.

The chain is built from TRBV25-1 and TRBJ2-5; D might be TRBD1 (5 bases). The germline gives CDR1 MGHDK, CDR2 SYGVNS. The CDR3 covers 16 residues. V was pared by 2 bases and J by 3 bases, with 16 bases between. This chain's CDR3 is CASSEGHGREKETQYF. In nucleotides, the CDR3 is TGTGCCAGCAGTGAAGGGCATGGCAGGGAAAAAGAGACCCAGTACTTC. The full variable domain, completed using reference TRBV25-1 and TRBJ2-5, is EADIYQTPRYLVIGTGKKITLECSQTMGHDKMYWYQQDPGMELHLIHYSYGVNSTEKGDLSSESTVSRIRTEHFPLTLESARPSHTSQYLCASSEGHGREKETQYFGPGTRLLVL.

This sequence joins TRBV27 and TRBJ2-7, with D perhaps matching TRBD2 (5 bases). Trimming left V 5 bases short and J 0 bases short, with 14 bases between. The CDR3 is 15 amino acids. The germline V gene encodes CDR1 MNHEY and CDR2 SMNVEV (reference sequence). The CDR3, as DNA: TGTGCCAGCAGTCGGCTTGGCGGGTCCTCCTACGAGCAGTACTTC. Encoded protein: CASSRLGGSSYEQYF.

J is TRBJ2-1 and V is TRBV4-1; 7 nucleotides line up with TRBD2. V shed 4 bases and J 2 bases; nucleotides not matched to a gene: 8. Germline values: CDR1 MGHRA, CDR2 YSYEKL. The CDR3 covers 16 residues. The CDR3 spells CASSPLGTNTYNEQFF. The CDR3 DNA reads as TGCGCCAGCAGCCCTCTAGGGACTAACACCTACAATGAGCAGTTCTTC.